The clone carrying this T cell receptor beta chain was detected only a few times. V lost 4 bases and J lost 3; bases outside the gene matches: 6. The CDR3 runs to 15 residues. Germline CDR1 reads MGHRA; CDR2 reads YSYEKL. The entry originates in a study of T cells of healthy individuals. TCRdb passed the 5' RACE reads through MiXCR, listing each CDR3 protein once. The table shows about 53,000 distinct CDR3 sequences, with under 15% occurring only once. The chain has TRBV4-1 and TRBJ2-3; 8 nucleotides agree with TRBD2. This clonotype was sampled from a human donor in good health. The CDR3 protein is CASSRLATRTDTQYF. DNA for the CDR3: TGCGCCAGCAGCCGACTAGCGACCCGGACAGATACGCAGTATTTT.